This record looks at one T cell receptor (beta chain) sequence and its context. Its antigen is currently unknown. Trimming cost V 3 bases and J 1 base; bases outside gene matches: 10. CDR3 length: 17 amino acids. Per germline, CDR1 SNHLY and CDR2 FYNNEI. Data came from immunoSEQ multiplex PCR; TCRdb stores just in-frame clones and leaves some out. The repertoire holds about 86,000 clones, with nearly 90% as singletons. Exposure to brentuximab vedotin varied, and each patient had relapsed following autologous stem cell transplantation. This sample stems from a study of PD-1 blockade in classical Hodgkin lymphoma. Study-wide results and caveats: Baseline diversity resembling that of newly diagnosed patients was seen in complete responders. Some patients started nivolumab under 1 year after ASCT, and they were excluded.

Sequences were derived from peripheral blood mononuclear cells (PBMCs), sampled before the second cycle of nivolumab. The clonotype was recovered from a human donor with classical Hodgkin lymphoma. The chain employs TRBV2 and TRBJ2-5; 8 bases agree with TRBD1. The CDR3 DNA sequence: TGTGCCAGCAGTGACCGAGGACAGGGATGGGGCCAAGAGACCCAGTACTTC. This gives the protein CASSDRGQGWGQETQYF.